Each of the 2 T cell receptor beta chains below was sequenced from the same sample in a study of cytomegalovirus exposure and HLA in healthy donors. Clones were sequenced by immunoSEQ multiplex PCR, and TCRdb holds only the in-frame ones, with some missing. The sample lists 250,000 to 400,000 clones; roughly 88% were seen once. The material sequenced was PBMCs. Receptor source: a man aged 25 to 40 in good health and CMV-seronegative.

This chain joins TRBV18 and TRBJ1-1, with a tentative D call TRBD1 (6 bases). Trimming stripped 3 bases from V and 2 bases from J, with 13 bases between. The germline CDR1 and CDR2 sequences are KGHSH and LQKENI. This CDR3 contains 15 residues. The CDR3, as DNA: TGTGCCAGCTCACCCCTACAGGGAGACAACACTGAAGCTTTCTTT. Residues: CASSPLQGDNTEAFF. The variable domain in full, completed from reference TRBV18 and TRBJ1-1, reads NAGVMQNPRHLVRRRGQEARLRCSPMKGHSHVYWYRQLPEEGLKFMVYLQKENIIDESGMPKERFSAEFPKEGPSILRIQQVVRGDSAAYFCASSPLQGDNTEAFFGQGTRLTVV.

With regard to this clone: The sample contains more than one DNA sequence encoding this CDR3. The chain joins TRBV11-2 to TRBJ1-3; D unresolved. The ends were cut back, 1 base at V and 0 bases at J, with 4 bases in the middle. Germline V CDR1 and CDR2: SGHAT, FQNNGV. This CDR3 is built from 14 residues. The CDR3 sequence: CASSLAGSGNTIYF. In nucleotides, the CDR3 is TGTGCCAGCAGCTTAGCAGGCTCTGGAAACACCATATATTTT.